This TCR beta chain was identified in a study of vaccination effects on CD4 cells after COVID-19. Turning to the study itself: Post-vaccine sampling occurred a median 72 days after the second dose.

The CDR3 covers 14 residues. In regard to this clone: Its antigen is not identified.

Only in-frame clones appear in the TCRdb table, and some are missing; sequencing was by immunoSEQ multiplex PCR. Among some 15,000 clones listed, more than 75% were seen once. ViraFEST assay sequencing came after antigen-specific CD4+ T cells were expanded with viral peptide pools. Scientists isolated CD4+ T cells after a roughly 10-day culture period ended. Participants were given two doses of BNT162b2 or mRNA-1273 vaccine. Previously uninfected by SARS-CoV-2, the vaccine recipients also showed negative nucleocapsid antibodies. The material sequenced was CD4+ T cells from PBMCs cultured with HCoV-NL63 spike peptides, taken after COVID-19 vaccination. The TCR sequence derives from a human donor who received a COVID-19 vaccine. J is TRBJ1-2 and V is TRBV21-1. TRBV21-1 is a pseudogene segment. The CDR3 here is CASSAARSGEGYTF. The DNA for the CDR3 is TGTGCCAGCTCGGCCGCCCGGTCGGGTGAGGGCTACACCTTC.